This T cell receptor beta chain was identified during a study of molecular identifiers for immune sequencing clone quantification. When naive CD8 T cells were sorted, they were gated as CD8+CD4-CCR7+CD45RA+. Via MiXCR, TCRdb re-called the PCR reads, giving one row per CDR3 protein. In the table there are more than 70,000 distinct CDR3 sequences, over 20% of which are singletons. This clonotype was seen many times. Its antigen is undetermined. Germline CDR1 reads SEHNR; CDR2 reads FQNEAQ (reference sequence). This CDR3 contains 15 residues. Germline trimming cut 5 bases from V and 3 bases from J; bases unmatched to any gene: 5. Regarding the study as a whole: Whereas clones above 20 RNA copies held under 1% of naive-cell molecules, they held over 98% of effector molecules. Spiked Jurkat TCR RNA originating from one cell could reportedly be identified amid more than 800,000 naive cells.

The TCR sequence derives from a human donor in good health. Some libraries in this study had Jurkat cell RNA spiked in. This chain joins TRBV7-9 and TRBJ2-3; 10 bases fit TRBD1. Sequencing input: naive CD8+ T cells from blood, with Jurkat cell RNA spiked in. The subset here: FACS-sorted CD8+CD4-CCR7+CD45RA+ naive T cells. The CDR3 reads CASSRGQGGTDTQYF. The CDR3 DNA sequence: TGTGCCAGCAGCCGCGGACAGGGGGGAACAGATACGCAGTATTTT.